The clone carrying this T cell receptor (beta chain) has at least ten counts. This sample is part of a study of blood T cells in healthy people across ages. The CDR3 covers 19 residues. In germline, CDR1 is LNHNV, CDR2 YYDKDF (reference sequence). The V gene lost 3 bases and the J gene lost 0 bases, with 21 bases spanning the gap. The second PCR ran about 6 to 11 cycles with a sample-barcoded 5' primer and J-beta primers. TCRdb re-called the 5' RACE reads through MiXCR, storing one row per CDR3 protein. The table has about 780,000 distinct CDR3 sequences, 20% to 30% seen once. The data also belong to a second study, concerning T cells of mothers and their children.

This TCR came from a boy younger than 18 in good health. The material sequenced was blood. This chain links TRBV15 with TRBJ2-1, with D perhaps TRBD2 (6 bases). This chain's CDR3 is CATSSPGRRHGGSYNEQFF. Written as DNA, the CDR3 is TGTGCCACCAGCAGTCCGGGGCGTAGACACGGGGGCTCCTACAATGAGCAGTTCTTC.